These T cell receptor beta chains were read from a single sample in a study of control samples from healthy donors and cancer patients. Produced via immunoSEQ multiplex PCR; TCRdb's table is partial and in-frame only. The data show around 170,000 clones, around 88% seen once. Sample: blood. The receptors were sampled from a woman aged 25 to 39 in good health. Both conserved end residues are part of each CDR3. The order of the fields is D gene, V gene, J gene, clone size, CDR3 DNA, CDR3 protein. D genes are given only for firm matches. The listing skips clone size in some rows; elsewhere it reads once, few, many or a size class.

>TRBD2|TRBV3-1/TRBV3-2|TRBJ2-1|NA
TGTGCCAGCAGCCAAGCGCGGGGGGCCCAAGGGCAGTTCTTC
CASSQARGAQGQFF
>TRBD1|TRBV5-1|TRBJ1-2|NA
TGCGCCAGCAGCTTGGCTAGACAGGGGCGGAACTATGGCTACACCTTC
CASSLARQGRNYGYTF
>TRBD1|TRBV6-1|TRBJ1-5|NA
TGTGCCAGCAGTGAAGTCACAGGGGAACGCAATCAGCCCCAGCATTTT
CASSEVTGERNQPQHF
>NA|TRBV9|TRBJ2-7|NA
TGTGCCAGCAGCGTAGGGGACCGCGCCTACGAGCAGTACTTC
CASSVGDRAYEQYF
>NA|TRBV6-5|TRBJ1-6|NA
TGTGCCGGATCCGGGAGCAGCTTCTACAATTCACCCCTCCACTTT
CAGSGSSFYNSPLHF
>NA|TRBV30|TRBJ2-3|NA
TGTGCCTGGAGTGTATTAGAGGGGAACACAGATACGCAGTATTTT
CAWSVLEGNTDTQYF
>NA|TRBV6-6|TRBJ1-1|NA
TGTGCCAGCAGTTCACAGATGAACACTGAAGCTTTCTTT
CASSSQMNTEAFF
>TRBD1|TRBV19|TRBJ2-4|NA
TGTGCCAGTAGCAAATGGGACAGCATAGCCAAAAACATTCAGTACTTC
CASSKWDSIAKNIQYF
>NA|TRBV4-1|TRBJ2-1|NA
TGCGCCAGCAGCCCCCCCGGACTTGACAATGAGCAGTTCTTC
CASSPPGLDNEQFF
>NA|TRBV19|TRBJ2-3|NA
TGTGCCAGTAGTATAGGTCGACAGGCGCCTCGAGAGACGCAGTATTTT
CASSIGRQAPRETQYF
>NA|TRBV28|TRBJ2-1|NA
TGTACGGCTAGCGCTTACAATGAGCAGTTCTTC
CTASAYNEQFF
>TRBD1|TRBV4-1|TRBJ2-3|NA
TGCGCCAGCAGCCAGGATCGACAGGGGCGGACAGATACGCAGTATTTT
CASSQDRQGRTDTQYF
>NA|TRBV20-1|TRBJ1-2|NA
TGCAGTGCTAGTCGACAAAACCGGGGCTACACCTTC
CSASRQNRGYTF
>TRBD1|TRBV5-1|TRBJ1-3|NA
TGCGCCAGCAGCTGGGACAGCTCTGGAAACACCATATATTTT
CASSWDSSGNTIYF
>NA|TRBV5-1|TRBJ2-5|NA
TGCGCCAGCAGCTTGGACGGCGATTTTCAAGAGACCCAGTACTTC
CASSLDGDFQETQYF
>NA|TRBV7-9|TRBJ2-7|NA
TGTGCCAGCAGCTTAGCACAGCAAAACTACGAGCAGTACTTC
CASSLAQQNYEQYF
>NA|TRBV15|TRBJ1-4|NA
TGTGCCACCAGCAGAGATACAGGTGAAAAACTGTTTTTT
CATSRDTGEKLFF
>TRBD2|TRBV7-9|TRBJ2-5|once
TGTGCCAGCAGCTCCCAAGGTGCGGGAGTGAGGGAGACCCAGTACTTC
CASSSQGAGVRETQYF
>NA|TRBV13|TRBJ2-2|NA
TGTGCCAGCAGCGGAACCGGGGAGCTGTTTTTT
CASSGTGELFF
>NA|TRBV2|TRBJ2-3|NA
TGTGCCAGCAGCCTGTTTAGGGATACGCAGTATTTT
CASSLFRDTQYF
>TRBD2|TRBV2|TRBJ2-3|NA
TGTGCCAGCAGTTTTAGCGGGAGAGATACGCAGTATTTT
CASSFSGRDTQYF
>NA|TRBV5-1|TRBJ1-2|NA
TGCGCCAGCAGCTTGGTCCCTAACATCTATGGCTACACCTTC
CASSLVPNIYGYTF
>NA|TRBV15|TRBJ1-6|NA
TGTGCCACCAGCAGGGGCGGGGCAGATCATTCACCCCTCCACTTT
CATSRGGADHSPLHF
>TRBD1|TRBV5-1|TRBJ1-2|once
TGCGCCAGCAGCTTGGGGGACAGCTCCTATGGCTACACCTTC
CASSLGDSSYGYTF
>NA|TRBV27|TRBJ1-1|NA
TGTGCCAGCAGTTTAAACATGAACACTGAAGCTTTCTTT
CASSLNMNTEAFF
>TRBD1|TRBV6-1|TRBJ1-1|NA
TGTGCCAGCAGTGAAAGGGGGCTGACGTGGATGAACACTGAAGCTTTCTTT
CASSERGLTWMNTEAFF
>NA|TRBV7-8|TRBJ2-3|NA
TGTGCCAGCAGCAGCATCACGACAACAACTAGCACAGATACGCAGTATTTT
CASSSITTTTSTDTQYF
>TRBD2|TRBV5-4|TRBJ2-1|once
TGTGCCAGCAGCCTAATAACTAGCGGGGTCAATGAGCAGTTCTTC
CASSLITSGVNEQFF
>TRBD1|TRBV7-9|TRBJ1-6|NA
TGTGCCAGCAGCATTGGACAGGGGTATAATTCACCCCTCCACTTT
CASSIGQGYNSPLHF
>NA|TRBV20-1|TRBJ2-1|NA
TGCAGTGCCCCTATCTACAATGAGCAGTTCTTC
CSAPIYNEQFF
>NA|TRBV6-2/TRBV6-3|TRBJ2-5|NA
TGTGCCAGCAGTCTCCAGGGGTACCAAGAGACCCAGTACTTC
CASSLQGYQETQYF
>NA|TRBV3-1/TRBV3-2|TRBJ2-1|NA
TGTGCCAGCAGCCAAGTAAGGGGCGAGAGCAATGAGCAGTTCTTC
CASSQVRGESNEQFF
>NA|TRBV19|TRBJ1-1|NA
TGTGCCAGTAGTCCTCAGGGTTATGGGAACACTGAAGCTTTCTTT
CASSPQGYGNTEAFF
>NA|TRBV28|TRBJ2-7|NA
TGTGCCAGCAGTTTATTCGGGTCCGACTACGAGCAGTACTTC
CASSLFGSDYEQYF
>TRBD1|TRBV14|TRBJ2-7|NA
TGTGCCAGCAGCCGTGCCGGGACAGGTTCCTACGAGCAGTACTTC
CASSRAGTGSYEQYF
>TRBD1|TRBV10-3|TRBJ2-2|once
TGTGCCATCAGTTACCGGGACAGGGGTTCAACCGGGGAGCTGTTTTTT
CAISYRDRGSTGELFF
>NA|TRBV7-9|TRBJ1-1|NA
TGTGCCAGCAGCCGCACGGACAGCATGAACACTGAAGCTTTCTTT
CASSRTDSMNTEAFF
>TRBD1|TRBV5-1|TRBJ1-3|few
TGCGCCAGCAGCCCGGGACAGGGCCCTGGAAACACCATATATTTT
CASSPGQGPGNTIYF
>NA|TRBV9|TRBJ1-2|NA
TGTGCCAGCAGCGTAACAGTCGGTTATGGCTACACCTTC
CASSVTVGYGYTF
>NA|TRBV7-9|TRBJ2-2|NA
TGTGCCAGCAACTCATTGGGCCTTAACACCGGGGAGCTGTTTTTT
CASNSLGLNTGELFF
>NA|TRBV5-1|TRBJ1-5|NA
TGCGCCAGCAGCCAGACTGGAGGGAGCAATCAGCCCCAGCATTTT
CASSQTGGSNQPQHF
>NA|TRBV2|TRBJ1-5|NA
TGTGCCAGCAGAAACGACAGAAATCAGCCCCAGCATTTT
CASRNDRNQPQHF
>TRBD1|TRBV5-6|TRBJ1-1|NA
TGTGCCAGCAGCACCCTCCCGGGACAGGGACTGAACACTGAAGCTTTCTTT
CASSTLPGQGLNTEAFF
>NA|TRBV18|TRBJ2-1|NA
TGTGCCAGCTCACCACCGGGGGCGGGGACCTACAATGAGCAGTTCTTC
CASSPPGAGTYNEQFF
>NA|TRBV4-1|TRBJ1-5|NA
TGCGCCAGCAGCCAAGACAGTTACACCTACAATCAGCCCCAGCATTTT
CASSQDSYTYNQPQHF
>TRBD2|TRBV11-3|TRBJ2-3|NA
TGTGCCAGCAGCTCAGGGACTAGCGGGAAGGGGGATACGCAGTATTTT
CASSSGTSGKGDTQYF
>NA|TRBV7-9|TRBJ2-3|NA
TGTGCCAGCAGCTTAGACGCCTTCACAGATACGCAGTATTTT
CASSLDAFTDTQYF